One sample yielded the 25 T cell receptor beta chains listed below, sequenced in a study of blood T cell repertoires in COVID-19. This table comes from immunoSEQ multiplex PCR, and its TCRdb copy is limited to in-frame clones, with some not included. The profile shows around 190,000 clones, roughly four fifths of them singletons. The sequenced sample consisted of peripheral blood. The receptors were gathered from a woman aged 45-65 years with acute or convalescent COVID-19.

This clone showed up just a few times. The rearrangement uses TRBV24-1 and TRBJ2-1; D gene uncertain. Germline CDR1 KGHDR, CDR2 SFDVKD. CDR3 length equals 13 residues. Trimming stripped 4 bases from V and 7 bases from J, with 10 bases between. The CDR3 nucleotides read TGTGCCACCAGTGAAACGGGTCCTAATGAGCAGTTCTTC. Residues: CATSETGPNEQFF.

The chain joins TRBV18 to TRBJ1-1; D is uncertain. Trimming left V 3 bases short and J 0 bases short, with 14 bases between. Per germline, CDR1 KGHSH and CDR2 LQKENI. This CDR3 contains 16 residues. CDR3 protein: CASSPVADTMNTEAFF. The DNA of the CDR3 is TGTGCCAGCTCACCGGTTGCTGACACGATGAACACTGAAGCTTTCTTT.

The chain uses TRBV27 and TRBJ1-5, with D possibly matching TRBD1 (6 bases). This CDR3 comprises 14 residues. The germline V gene encodes CDR1 MNHEY and CDR2 SMNVEV (reference sequence). The ends were cut back, 5 bases at V and 4 bases at J, with 12 bases in the middle. The CDR3 DNA reads TGTGCCAGCAGTCCTACAGGGATGAATCAGCCCCAGCATTTT. Translated, it gives CASSPTGMNQPQHF.

The chain is built from TRBV5-6 and TRBJ2-5; 9 bases fit TRBD2. The CDR3 is 15 residues long. V lost 1 base and J lost 2; bases outside the gene matches: 3. The germline gives CDR1 SGHDT, CDR2 YYEEEE. DNA for the CDR3: TGTGCCAGCAGCTTGCTAACTAGCGGGCAAGAGACCCAGTACTTC. Translated: CASSLLTSGQETQYF.

In its sample, this clone was seen a few times. The chain links TRBV12-2 to TRBJ1-1. TRBV12-2 has pseudogene status. The CDR3 spans 14 residues. The CDR3 nucleotides are TGTGCAAGTCGCCCACGGGGTAGGGACACTGAAGCTTTCTTT. Its translation is CASRPRGRDTEAFF.

This clone has only a few counts. The CDR3 DNA sequence: TGTGCCAGCAGCAAACGCGGACTAGCGGGGGGCCTCCACACAGATACGCAGTATTTT. As protein: CASSKRGLAGGLHTDTQYF. V and J are TRBV5-4 and TRBJ2-3; 14 nucleotides match TRBD2. Per the germline V gene, CDR1 is SGHNT and CDR2 is YYREEE (reference sequence). With V trimmed by 4 bases and J by 2 bases, 12 bases remained unmatched. CDR3 length: 19 residues.

This chain connects TRBV7-2 to TRBJ1-6; 7 bases align to TRBD1. The germline CDR1 and CDR2 sequences are SGHTA and FQGNSA. Losses at the gene ends were 5 bases for V and 10 bases for J; bases not matched to a gene: 11. This CDR3 is 15 amino acids long. CDR3 sequence (DNA): TGTGCCAGCAGCCCTACAGGGGCGGCGGGGTCACCCCTCCACTTT. Its translation is CASSPTGAAGSPLHF.

This clone occurred a few times. The chain carries TRBV5-5 and TRBJ1-5; the match to TRBD1 covers 7 bases. The V segment lost 2 bases and the J segment 1 base; nucleotides outside the gene matches: 3. Germline V gene data show CDR1 as SGHKS and CDR2 as YYEKEE (reference sequence). The CDR3 runs 15 residues. The CDR3 here is CASSLTGASNQPQHF. In nucleotides, the CDR3 is TGTGCCAGCAGCTTAACAGGGGCCAGCAATCAGCCCCAGCATTTT.

This clone was found a few times. The genes are TRBV5-5 and TRBJ2-7; TRBD1 is a possible D gene (5 bases). Germline V gene data show CDR1 as SGHKS and CDR2 as YYEKEE (reference sequence). This CDR3 is built from 13 residues. The germline V and J ends were trimmed by 1 base and 0 bases, with 5 bases remaining between them. For the CDR3, the DNA is TGTGCCAGCAGCTTGCAGGGCTCCTACGAGCAGTACTTC. It translates to CASSLQGSYEQYF.

The gene calls are TRBV25-1 and TRBJ2-3; a weak D match, TRBD2 (6 bases). Trimming removed 2 bases from V and 7 bases from J, with 10 bases in between. CDR1 and CDR2 from the germline V gene are MGHDK and SYGVNS. CDR3 length: 13 residues. This chain's CDR3 is CASSEPGGHTQYF. In DNA form, the CDR3 reads TGTGCCAGCAGTGAACCCGGGGGACATACGCAGTATTTT.

The chain joins TRBV28 to TRBJ1-6; D is possibly TRBD1 (6 bases). The CDR3 runs 14 residues. Germline CDR1 is MDHEN and CDR2 is SYDVKM. V lost 6 bases and J 5 bases, leaving 11 bases between the germline ends. The CDR3 sequence is CASRPQGNNSPLHF. CDR3 DNA sequence: TGTGCCAGCAGACCACAGGGTAATAATTCACCCCTCCACTTT.

The rearrangement uses TRBV7-8 and TRBJ2-7; no definite D call. Per the germline V gene, CDR1 is SGHVS and CDR2 is FQNEAQ. Deletions cut 1 base from V and 0 bases from J, with 10 bases between. The length of the CDR3 is 15 residues. CDR3 sequence reads: CASSLGVSYSYEQYF. The CDR3 nucleotides are TGTGCCAGCAGCTTAGGTGTGTCGTACTCCTACGAGCAGTACTTC.

This chain links TRBV29-1 with TRBJ2-1, with 12 positions matching TRBD2. Trimming cost V 8 bases and J 7 bases; bases outside gene matches: 9. CDR3 length equals 14 residues. CDR1 is SQVTM and CDR2 is ANQGSEA in the germline V gene. The CDR3, as DNA: TGCAGCTCCCAGACTAGCGGGAGTTGGAATGAGCAGTTCTTC. Translating it yields CSSQTSGSWNEQFF.

This chain uses TRBV24-1 with TRBJ2-1; the D gene is possibly TRBD1 (5 bases). V lost 5 bases and J 6 bases, leaving 19 bases between the germline ends. Germline-derived CDR1 and CDR2 are KGHDR and SFDVKD. This CDR3 is 16 amino acids long. The CDR3 DNA reads as TGTGCCACCAGTGGGGCTGAAGGGGATTGGGTCAATGAGCAGTTCTTC. Translating it yields CATSGAEGDWVNEQFF.

This chain uses TRBV6-5 with TRBJ1-4, with D possibly matching TRBD1 (6 bases). The CDR3 length is 14 residues. V was trimmed by 2 bases and J by 5 bases, leaving 9 bases between them. Germline V gene data show CDR1 as MNHEY and CDR2 as SVGAGI. The DNA for the CDR3 is TGTGCCAGCAGTTACGGACAGCACAATGAAAAACTGTTTTTT. The encoded protein is CASSYGQHNEKLFF.

This clone has more than one count but fewer than ten. The J gene is TRBJ2-1, the V gene TRBV5-1, with 10 positions matching TRBD1. This CDR3 is 19 amino acids long. Per the germline V gene, CDR1 is SGHRS and CDR2 is YFSETQ. Trimming at V came to 4 bases and at J to 0 bases, leaving 13 bases not matched to a gene. In DNA form, the CDR3 reads TGCGCCAGCAGCAGGACCGGGACAGGGGCCTTTAGCTCCTACAATGAGCAGTTCTTC. As protein: CASSRTGTGAFSSYNEQFF.

This chain connects TRBV19 to TRBJ2-2; 11 bases agree with TRBD2. The CDR3 is made up of 16 amino acids. V lost 4 bases and J lost 0; bases outside the gene matches: 1. Germline V gives CDR1 LNHDA, CDR2 SQIVND (reference sequence). In DNA, the CDR3 is TGTGCCAGTAGTAAGACTAGCGGGACGAACACCGGGGAGCTGTTTTTT. The encoded protein is CASSKTSGTNTGELFF.

The rearrangement links TRBV29-1 to TRBJ2-3; possible D gene TRBD2, 7 bases. The germline V gene encodes CDR1 SQVTM and CDR2 ANQGSEA. The V end was cut by 6 bases, the J end by 2 bases, with 12 bases between. This CDR3 is built from 13 residues. This CDR3 reads CSVEGGFTDTQYF. CDR3 bases: TGCAGCGTCGAGGGGGGGTTCACAGATACGCAGTATTTT.

This chain links TRBV28 with TRBJ2-7; 7 bases are shared with TRBD2. The CDR3 is 16 residues long. V lost 4 bases, J lost 6 bases, and 15 bases stayed unmatched. Germline V gene sequence: CDR1 MDHEN, CDR2 SYDVKM. The CDR3 DNA sequence: TGTGCCAGCAGTTCTCTAGGCGGGAGCGAGCGAGGCGAGCAGTACTTC. Its protein product is CASSSLGGSERGEQYF.

This chain joins TRBV7-9 and TRBJ2-7; 9 bases are shared with TRBD2. The V gene's germline CDR1 is SEHNR and CDR2 FQNEAQ (reference sequence). The V and J ends lost 4 bases and 6 bases, in that order; junction bases with no gene match: 13. The CDR3 loop spans 16 amino acids. The CDR3 DNA sequence: TGTGCCAGCAGCTCTCCAGCGGGAGGAAAGGGGGGCGAGCAGTACTTC. Protein: CASSSPAGGKGGEQYF.

The chain uses TRBV15 and TRBJ2-3; 12 nucleotides agree with TRBD1. This CDR3 region has 15 residues. Germline V gene data show CDR1 as LNHNV and CDR2 as YYDKDF (reference sequence). With V trimmed by 1 base and J by 6 bases, 2 bases remained unmatched. In DNA form, the CDR3 reads TGTGCCACCAGCAGAGGGGACAGGGGGCCCGATACGCAGTATTTT. Amino acid sequence: CATSRGDRGPDTQYF.

The chain has TRBV28 and TRBJ1-5; TRBD1 is a possible D gene (6 bases). Germline V gene lookup returns CDR1 MDHEN and CDR2 SYDVKM. Trimming shortened V by 8 bases and J by 4 bases, and 15 bases separated the two germline ends. This CDR3 is built from 14 residues. This chain's CDR3 is CASGGGTRNQPQHF. Here the CDR3 DNA reads TGTGCCAGCGGCGGGGGCACGAGAAATCAGCCCCAGCATTTT. Using reference TRBV28 and TRBJ1-5 for the parts outside the CDR3, the full variable domain is DVKVTQSSRYLVKRTGEKVFLECVQDMDHENMFWYRQDPGLGLRLIYFSYDVKMKEKGDIPEGYSVSREKKERFSLILESASTNQTSMYLCASGGGTRNQPQHFGDGTRLSIL.

The chain links TRBV19 to TRBJ2-5; the D is unclear. V lost 10 bases to trimming and J lost 5 bases, with 14 bases between them. The CDR3 totals 12 residues. CDR1 and CDR2 (germline): LNHDA, SQIVND (reference sequence). As DNA, the CDR3 is TGTGCCACCTCGGGTGCGTGGGAGACCCAGTACTTC. This gives the protein CATSGAWETQYF.

The rearrangement links TRBV4-2 to TRBJ2-1; 12 bases map to TRBD2. This CDR3 is built from 15 residues. With V trimmed by 0 bases and J by 8 bases, 2 bases remained unmatched. Germline values: CDR1 LGHNA, CDR2 YNFKEQ. DNA of the CDR3: TGTGCCAGCAGCCAAGATTCTAGCGGGGGGGATGAGCAGTTCTTC. This translates into CASSQDSSGGDEQFF.

The table lists this clone with a few counts. The chain uses TRBV27 and TRBJ2-1; 12 bases line up with TRBD2. The CDR3 is 15 residues long. Looked up from germline, CDR1 is MNHEY and CDR2 is SMNVEV (reference sequence). Trimming removed 6 bases from V and 3 bases from J; junction bases left unmatched: 3. The CDR3: CASSSLAGGYNEQFF. The CDR3 DNA reads as TGTGCCAGCAGCTCACTAGCGGGGGGCTACAATGAGCAGTTCTTC.